This T cell receptor (beta chain) was captured in a study of PD-L1 blockade in urothelial cancer. Time point noted: pretreatment peripheral blood. Urothelial carcinoma in patients was locally advanced or metastatic. Spike-ins of synthetic TCR analog templates went into each PCR. This table comes from immunoSEQ multiplex PCR, and its TCRdb copy is limited to in-frame clones, with some not included. The sample lists about 39,000 clones; about 89% were seen once. Trimming pared 5 bases from V and 2 bases from J, leaving 9 bases between. The CDR3 is made up of 13 amino acids. The V gene's germline CDR1 is MNHNS and CDR2 SASEGT.

This sequence was found in a woman aged 60 to 75 with urothelial cancer. The input for sequencing was PBMCs, taken around atezolizumab (anti-PD-L1) treatment. V and J are TRBV6-1 and TRBJ1-2; perhaps TRBD1 as D (5 bases). The CDR3 DNA is TGTGCCAGCAGTATGGGGCGAAACTATGGCTACACCTTC. Its protein product is CASSMGRNYGYTF.